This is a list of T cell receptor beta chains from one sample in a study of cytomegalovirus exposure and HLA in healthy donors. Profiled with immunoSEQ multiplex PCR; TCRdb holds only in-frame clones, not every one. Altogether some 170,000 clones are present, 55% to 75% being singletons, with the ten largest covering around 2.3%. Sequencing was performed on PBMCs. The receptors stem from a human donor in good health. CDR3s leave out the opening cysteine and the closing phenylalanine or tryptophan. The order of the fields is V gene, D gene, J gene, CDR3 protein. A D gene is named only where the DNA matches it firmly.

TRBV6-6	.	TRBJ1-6	ASSYSNSPLH
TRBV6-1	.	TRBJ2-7	ASRRTSSYEQY
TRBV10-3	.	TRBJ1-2	AISGGQSNYGYT
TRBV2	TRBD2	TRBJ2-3	ASTDPLAGGRDTQY
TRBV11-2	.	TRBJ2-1	ASSLAPGSSYNEQF
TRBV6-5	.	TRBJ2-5	ASSSRGLETQY
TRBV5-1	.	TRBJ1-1	ASSFDRDTEAF
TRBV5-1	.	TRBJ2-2	ASSLGQVFFTGELF
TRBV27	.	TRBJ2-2	ASSFLAELLNTGELF
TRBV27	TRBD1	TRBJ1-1	ASSLGQGYWAF
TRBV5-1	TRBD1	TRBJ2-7	ASSVGTDYEQY
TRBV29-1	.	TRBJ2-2	SALEVGKTGELF
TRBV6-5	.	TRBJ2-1	ASSWAGIGSYNEQF
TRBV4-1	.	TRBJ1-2	ASSQGRGGYGYT
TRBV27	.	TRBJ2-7	ASRPSVTVIQFDYEQY
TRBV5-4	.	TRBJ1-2	ASSLGGGYT
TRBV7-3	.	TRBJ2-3	ASSSEGDLNTDTQY
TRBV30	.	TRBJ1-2	AWRTQGSGYGYT
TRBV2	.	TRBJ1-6	ASSVSAREGGSPLH
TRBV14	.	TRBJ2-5	ASSQGQGLNRQY
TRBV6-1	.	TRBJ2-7	ASSSNRASDSEQY
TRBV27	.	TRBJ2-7	ASSSPSGTSYEQY
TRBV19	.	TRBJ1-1	ASSSRGFEAF
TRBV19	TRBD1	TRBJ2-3	ASSIGTGTGIDTQY
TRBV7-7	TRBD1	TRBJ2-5	ASSSRQGETQY